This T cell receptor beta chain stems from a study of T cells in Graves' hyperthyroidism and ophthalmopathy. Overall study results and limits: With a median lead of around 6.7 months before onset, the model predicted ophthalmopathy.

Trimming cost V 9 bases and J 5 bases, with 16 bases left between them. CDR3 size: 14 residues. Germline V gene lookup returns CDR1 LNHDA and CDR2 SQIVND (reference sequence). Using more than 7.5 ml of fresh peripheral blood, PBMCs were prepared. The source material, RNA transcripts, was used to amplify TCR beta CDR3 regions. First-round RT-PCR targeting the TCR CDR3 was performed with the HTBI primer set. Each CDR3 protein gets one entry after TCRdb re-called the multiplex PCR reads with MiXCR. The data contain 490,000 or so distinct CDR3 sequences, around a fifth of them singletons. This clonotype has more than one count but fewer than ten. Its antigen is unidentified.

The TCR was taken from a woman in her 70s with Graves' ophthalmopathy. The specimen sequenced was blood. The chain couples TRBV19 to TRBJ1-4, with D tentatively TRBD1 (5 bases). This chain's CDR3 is CARGPGHMNEKLFF. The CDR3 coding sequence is TGTGCCAGAGGACCAGGACACATGAATGAAAAACTGTTTTTT.